The 24 T cell receptor beta chains below all came from one sample that was sequenced in a study of T-cell reconstitution after alpha-beta-depleted transplantation in children. Unique molecular identifiers were built into the TCRbeta library. TCRdb passed the PCR reads through MiXCR, listing each CDR3 protein once. The sample shows hundreds of thousands of distinct CDR3 sequences, around 15% of them seen only once. Sequencing was performed on PBMCs, mostly from graft donor cells, taken 360 days after TCRalphabeta/CD19-depleted stem cell transplant. These receptors were collected from a boy in the first two years of life who had a stem cell transplant for Wiskott-Aldrich syndrome, so the T cells may come from the graft donor.

Only a few counts were recorded for this clonotype. This chain links TRBV12-3 or TRBV12-4 with TRBJ2-7; 10 nucleotides match TRBD2. The V segment lost 11 bases and the J segment 2 bases; nucleotides outside the gene matches: 12. CDR3 length: 15 amino acids. In DNA, the CDR3 is TGTGCCTCCTCCCCGGCACTAGCGGGGACCTACGAGCAGTACTTC. Translation: CASSPALAGTYEQYF.

The V call is TRBV6-2 or TRBV6-3, the J call TRBJ2-7; D unresolved. This CDR3 region has 9 residues. Germline V CDR1 and CDR2: MNHEY, SVGEGT. The V end lost 8 bases, the J end lost 6 bases, and 5 bases lay between the germline ends. CDR3 nucleotide sequence: TGTGCCAGCGGGTTCGAGCAGTACTTC. Residues: CASGFEQYF.

The gene calls are TRBV20-1 and TRBJ2-3; tentatively, D is TRBD2 (6 bases). The CDR3 extends over 18 amino acids. Germline assignment: CDR1 DFQATT and CDR2 SNEGSKA (reference sequence). V shed 0 bases and J shed 5 bases, with 24 bases lying between them. The CDR3 sequence: CSARDLRERRRAIDTQYF. CDR3 coding DNA: TGCAGTGCTAGAGATCTCCGCGAGCGGAGGAGGGCCATAGATACGCAGTATTTT.

This clonotype came up a few times. The V call is TRBV4-3, the J call TRBJ1-6; D is unresolved. Deletions cut 0 bases from V and 10 bases from J, with 16 bases between. Germline V lookup: CDR1 LGHNA, CDR2 YSLEER. CDR3 length: 16 amino acids. The CDR3 reads CASSQDLSLYVSPLHF. The CDR3 DNA reads as TGCGCCAGCAGCCAAGACCTCTCCCTTTATGTGTCACCCCTCCACTTT.

This rearrangement joins TRBV30 to TRBJ2-7; D is uncertain. CDR3 length equals 17 residues. From germline, CDR1 is GTSNPN and CDR2 SVGIG (reference sequence). V lost 2 bases, J lost 2 bases, and 22 bases lay in between. The CDR3 DNA reads as TGTGCCTGGAGTCGGTGGACCAAGGGCCCTATAACCTACGAGCAGTACTTC. It codes for CAWSRWTKGPITYEQYF.

CDR3 region: CASSPTRLAGNEQFF. The DNA for the CDR3 is TGTGCCAGCTCCCCAACGAGACTAGCGGGTAATGAGCAGTTCTTC. V gene TRBV18 combines with J gene TRBJ2-1; TRBD2 matches 10 bases. The V gene end was trimmed by 6 bases and the J gene end by 7 bases; junction bases not matched to a gene: 9. Germline V gives CDR1 KGHSH, CDR2 LQKENI. The length of the CDR3 is 15 residues.

This clonotype was seen a few times. In DNA, the CDR3 is TGTGCCAGCAGTTCGAAGCTAGACCACACAGATACGCAGTATTTT. This gives the protein CASSSKLDHTDTQYF. The chain uses TRBV28 and TRBJ2-3; D not resolved. Trimming stripped 4 bases from V and 2 bases from J, with 13 bases between. The CDR3 loop spans 15 amino acids. Germline V gives CDR1 MDHEN, CDR2 SYDVKM.

The chain uses TRBV5-1 and TRBJ2-7; D uncertain. This CDR3 contains 14 residues. The germline V and J ends were trimmed by 4 bases and 2 bases, with 13 bases remaining between them. CDR1 SGHRS and CDR2 YFSETQ come from the germline V gene. CDR3 nucleotide sequence: TGCGCCAGCAGCGGTGGCAAGCCAGCCTACGAGCAGTACTTC. Translated, it gives CASSGGKPAYEQYF.

The chain links TRBV27 to TRBJ2-7; 12 nucleotides align to TRBD1. V lost 6 bases, J lost 4 bases, and 13 bases stayed unmatched. This CDR3 is built from 17 residues. The germline CDR1 and CDR2 sequences are MNHEY and SMNVEV (reference sequence). CDR3: CASRIGTGGAKNYEQYF. The CDR3 DNA sequence: TGTGCCAGCAGGATTGGGACAGGGGGCGCAAAAAATTACGAGCAGTACTTC.

The chain has TRBV5-1 and TRBJ1-2; 7 bases align to TRBD1. V lost 7 bases to trimming and J lost 4 bases; unmatched junction nucleotides: 7. Germline V gene data show CDR1 as SGHRS and CDR2 as YFSETQ. The CDR3 is made up of 13 amino acids. CDR3 DNA sequence: TGCGCCAGCTTTGGAGGGGGCGTCTATGGCTACACCTTC. Translated, it gives CASFGGGVYGYTF. The full variable domain, its missing parts supplied by reference TRBV5-1 and TRBJ1-2, is KAGVTQTPRYLIKTRGQQVTLSCSPISGHRSVSWYQQTPGQGLQFLFEYFSETQRNKGNFPGRFSGRQFSNSRSEMNVSTLELGDSALYLCASFGGGVYGYTFGSGTRLTVV.

The chain employs TRBV6-5 and TRBJ2-5; D may be TRBD1 (5 bases). CDR3 length: 15 residues. Per the germline V gene, CDR1 is MNHEY and CDR2 is SVGAGI. V was clipped by 2 bases and J by 5 bases, with 15 bases between them. The CDR3, as DNA: TGTGCCAGCAGTTACAAAGGTGGGGCCTGGGAGACCCAGTACTTC. Amino acids: CASSYKGGAWETQYF.

This clonotype was seen a few times. The rearrangement uses TRBV20-1 and TRBJ2-5, with 11 bases matching TRBD2. Germline-derived CDR1 and CDR2 are DFQATT and SNEGSKA (reference sequence). V gave up 3 bases and J gave up 3 bases; unmatched junction bases: 6. CDR3 length: 15 residues. CDR3 sequence: CSASVASGGKETQYF. In nucleotides, the CDR3 is TGCAGTGCTAGTGTGGCTAGCGGGGGGAAAGAGACCCAGTACTTC.

The genes are TRBV15 and TRBJ2-7; D is perhaps TRBD1 (5 bases). This CDR3 is built from 15 residues. The V and J ends lost 1 base and 3 bases respectively, with 13 bases between them. The germline CDR1 and CDR2 sequences are LNHNV and YYDKDF (reference sequence). CDR3 amino acids: CATSRGRQGSYEQYF. The CDR3 bases are TGTGCCACCAGCAGAGGCAGGCAGGGAAGCTACGAGCAGTACTTC.

This rearrangement joins TRBV29-1 to TRBJ1-2, with D possibly matching TRBD1 (6 bases). The germline gives CDR1 SQVTM, CDR2 ANQGSEA. The CDR3 contains 14 residues. Trimming left V 7 bases short and J 9 bases short, with 24 bases between. CDR3 bases: TGCAGCGCCGTATCCGTCAGCTTGGGGGCTAGCTACACCTTC. It translates to CSAVSVSLGASYTF.

This clonotype was observed a few times. V usage is TRBV27 and J usage is TRBJ2-3; TRBD1 agrees at 9 bases. The V gene's germline CDR1 is MNHEY and CDR2 SMNVEV (reference sequence). The CDR3 spans 15 residues. The J segment lost 6 bases and the V segment lost 6 bases, leaving 10 bases of the junction unmatched. In DNA form, the CDR3 reads TGTGCCAGCAGCCCGGGACAGGGTCCCCGGGATACGCAGTATTTT. This encodes CASSPGQGPRDTQYF.

This sequence joins TRBV10-3 and TRBJ2-5; unclear D gene. Germline V gene data show CDR1 as ENHRY and CDR2 as SYGVKD. Trimming took 6 bases from V and 5 from J, leaving 10 bases between them. This CDR3 region has 12 residues. CDR3 sequence: CAISDDTETQYF. CDR3 nucleotides: TGTGCCATCAGCGACGATACGGAGACCCAGTACTTC.

To note about this clonotype: This is likely a read error, given that the CDR3 carries no conserved phenylalanine or tryptophan at its end. The limits of the CDR3 on the DNA are not certain, so only TCRdb's listed CDR3 is given. The V and J genes are TRBV5-1 and TRBJ2-3; TRBD1, as called in the table, went unchecked against the DNA. Germline values: CDR1 SGHRS, CDR2 YFSETQ. The CDR3 totals 11 residues, both ends included. The CDR3 loop reads CASIPGHRPEV.

J is TRBJ1-1 and V is TRBV5-1, with D perhaps TRBD1 (6 bases). CDR1 is SGHRS and CDR2 is YFSETQ in the germline V gene. This CDR3 spans 18 amino acids. Trimming shortened V by 7 bases and J by 2 bases, and 27 bases separated the two germline ends. CDR3 protein: CASASDRTNILFNTEAFF. The CDR3 DNA reads as TGCGCCAGCGCCTCCGACAGGACCAATATATTGTTTAACACTGAAGCTTTCTTT.

The V and J genes are TRBV7-2 and TRBJ2-4; D tentatively reads TRBD1 or TRBD2 (5 bases each). Germline CDR1 and CDR2: SGHTA and FQGNSA. This CDR3 region has 14 residues. Trimming took 5 bases from V and 6 from J, leaving 14 bases between them. CDR3 DNA sequence: TGTGCCAGCAGCAATCCGGGACGGAGAAACATTCAGTACTTC. Amino acids: CASSNPGRRNIQYF.

The chain uses TRBV20-1 and TRBJ2-3, with TRBD2 identical over 7 bases. This CDR3 has 14 residues. After removal of 5 bases from V and 4 bases from J, the junction contained 9 bases not matched to a gene. Germline V gene lookup returns CDR1 DFQATT and CDR2 SNEGSKA (reference sequence). This CDR3 is CSALGLEPPDTQYF. The CDR3 coding sequence is TGCAGTGCTCTTGGACTAGAACCACCAGATACGCAGTATTTT.

V usage is TRBV6-5 and J usage is TRBJ1-6; D gene ambiguous. Trimming removed 0 bases at V and 6 bases at J, with 6 bases between. The CDR3 spans 14 residues. Germline CDR1 is MNHEY and CDR2 is SVGAGI. CDR3 DNA: TGTGCCAGCAGTTACTCGATTCGTAATTCACCCCTCCACTTT. Its translation is CASSYSIRNSPLHF.

This clonotype was observed many times. This rearrangement joins TRBV20-1 to TRBJ2-7; 7 nucleotides agree with TRBD2. V lost 2 bases to trimming and J lost 3 bases; unmatched junction nucleotides: 13. Germline V gene lookup returns CDR1 DFQATT and CDR2 SNEGSKA (reference sequence). The CDR3 runs 16 residues. CDR3 in DNA: TGCAGTGCTAGATCCAGGACTAGTCTCCTCTACTACGAGCAGTACTTC. Translation: CSARSRTSLLYYEQYF.

This chain uses TRBV6-5 with TRBJ2-1, with TRBD1 matching over 9 bases. Losses at the gene ends were 2 bases for V and 7 bases for J; bases not matched to a gene: 6. CDR3 length: 15 residues. Germline V gene data show CDR1 as MNHEY and CDR2 as SVGAGI. The chain's CDR3 is CASSYLGTGFNEQFF. As DNA, the CDR3 is TGTGCCAGCAGTTACCTCGGGACAGGGTTTAATGAGCAGTTCTTC.

The sample holds a few counts of this clonotype. This chain joins TRBV7-9 and TRBJ2-5; 9 nucleotides line up with TRBD1. V lost 2 bases to trimming and J lost 3 bases; unmatched junction nucleotides: 7. The length of the CDR3 is 16 residues. CDR1 SEHNR and CDR2 FQNEAQ come from the germline V gene (reference sequence). CDR3 in amino acids: CASSLIYRGQKETQYF. DNA of the CDR3: TGTGCCAGCAGCTTAATCTACAGGGGGCAAAAAGAGACCCAGTACTTC.